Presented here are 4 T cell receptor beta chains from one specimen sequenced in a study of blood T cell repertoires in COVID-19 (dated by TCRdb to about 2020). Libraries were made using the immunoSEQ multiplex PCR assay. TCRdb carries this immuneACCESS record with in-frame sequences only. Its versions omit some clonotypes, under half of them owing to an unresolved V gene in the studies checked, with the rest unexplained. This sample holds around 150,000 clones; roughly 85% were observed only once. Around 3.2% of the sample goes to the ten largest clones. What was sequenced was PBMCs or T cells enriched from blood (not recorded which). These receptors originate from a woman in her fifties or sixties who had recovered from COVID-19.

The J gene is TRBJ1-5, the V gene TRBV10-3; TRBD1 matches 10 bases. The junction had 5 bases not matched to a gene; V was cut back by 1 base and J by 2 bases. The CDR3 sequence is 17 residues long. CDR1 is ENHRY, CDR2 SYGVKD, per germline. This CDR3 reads CAISEWDRGGGNQPQHF. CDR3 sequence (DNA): TGTGCCATCAGTGAGTGGGACAGGGGCGGTGGCAATCAGCCCCAGCATTTT.

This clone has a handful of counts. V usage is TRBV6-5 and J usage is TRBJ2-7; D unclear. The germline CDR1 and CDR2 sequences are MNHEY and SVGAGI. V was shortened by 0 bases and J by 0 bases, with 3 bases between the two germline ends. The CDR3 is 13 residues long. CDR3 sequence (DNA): TGTGCCAGCAGTTACTCCGTCTCCTACGAGCAGTACTTC. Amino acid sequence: CASSYSVSYEQYF.

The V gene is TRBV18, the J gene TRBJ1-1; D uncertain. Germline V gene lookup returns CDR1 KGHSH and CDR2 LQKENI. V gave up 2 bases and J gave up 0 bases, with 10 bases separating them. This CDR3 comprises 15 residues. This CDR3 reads CASSPGSGLNTEAFF. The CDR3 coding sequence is TGTGCCAGCTCACCAGGGTCGGGGTTGAACACTGAAGCTTTCTTT. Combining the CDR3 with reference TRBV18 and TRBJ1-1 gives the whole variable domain NAGVMQNPRHLVRRRGQEARLRCSPMKGHSHVYWYRQLPEEGLKFMVYLQKENIIDESGMPKERFSAEFPKEGPSILRIQQVVRGDSAAYFCASSPGSGLNTEAFFGQGTRLTVV.

CDR3 residues: CASSLGDRNTIYF. CDR3 coding DNA: TGTGCCAGCAGCTTGGGGGACAGAAACACCATATATTTT. J is TRBJ1-3 and V is TRBV5-5, with TRBD1 as a possible D gene (6 bases). V lost 0 bases, J lost 5 bases, and 6 bases lay in between. Germline-derived CDR1 and CDR2 are SGHKS and YYEKEE (reference sequence). The CDR3 is 13 amino acids.